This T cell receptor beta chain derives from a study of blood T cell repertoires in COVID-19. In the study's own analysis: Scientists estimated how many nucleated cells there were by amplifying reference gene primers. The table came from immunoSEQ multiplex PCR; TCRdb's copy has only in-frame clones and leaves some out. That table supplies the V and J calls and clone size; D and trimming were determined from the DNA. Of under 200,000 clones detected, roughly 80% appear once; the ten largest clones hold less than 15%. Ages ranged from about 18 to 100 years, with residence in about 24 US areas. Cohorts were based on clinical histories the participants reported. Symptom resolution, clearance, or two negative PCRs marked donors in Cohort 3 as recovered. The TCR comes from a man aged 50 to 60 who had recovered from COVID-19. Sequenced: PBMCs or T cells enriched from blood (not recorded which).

In nucleotides, the CDR3 is TGTGCCAGCAGCCAAGATCGGCGGAACGAGCAGTACTTC. Amino acids: CASSQDRRNEQYF. The chain couples TRBV3-1 (or the pseudogene TRBV3-2) to TRBJ2-7, with unresolved D. The CDR3 runs to 13 residues. Germline-derived CDR1 and CDR2 are LGHDT and YNNKEL (reference sequence). Deletions cut 0 bases from V and 5 bases from J, with 8 bases between.